The rows below give T cell receptor beta chains drawn from one sample of a study of T cell responses to AZD1222 COVID-19 vaccine. Libraries were prepared by immunoSEQ multiplex PCR; TCRdb keeps only in-frame clonotypes and omits some of them. This sample has around 160,000 clones; roughly 80% occur once, and the top ten carry around 4.1%. Sequencing used peripheral blood, obtained on day 0 of MenACWY control vaccination. The receptors derive from an adult in good health. CDR3s include the opening cysteine and the closing phenylalanine or tryptophan. Each record gives: J gene, V gene, clone size, D gene, CDR3 protein. D genes are given only for firm matches. A row's size may be missing; if present it is once, few, many or a size class.

J gene: TRBJ2-3; V gene: TRBV18; clone size: .; D gene: TRBD1; CDR3 protein: CASSPRDRGDTQYF
J gene: TRBJ1-2; V gene: TRBV6-5; clone size: .; D gene: .; CDR3 protein: CASSSRQTSRYGYTF
J gene: TRBJ1-1; V gene: TRBV7-8; clone size: .; D gene: .; CDR3 protein: CASSSQNKMNTEAFF
J gene: TRBJ2-1; V gene: TRBV4-1; clone size: .; D gene: TRBD2; CDR3 protein: CASSPGLAGGSYNEQFF
J gene: TRBJ1-2; V gene: TRBV18; clone size: few; D gene: TRBD1; CDR3 protein: CASSPGQGADGYTF
J gene: TRBJ2-1; V gene: TRBV6-5; clone size: .; D gene: .; CDR3 protein: CASSYDSSSYNEQFF
J gene: TRBJ2-1; V gene: TRBV15; clone size: .; D gene: TRBD1; CDR3 protein: CATSRDRTGAAYNEQFF
J gene: TRBJ2-2; V gene: TRBV28; clone size: .; D gene: .; CDR3 protein: CASSLVRNTGELFF
J gene: TRBJ1-2; V gene: TRBV7-9; clone size: .; D gene: TRBD1; CDR3 protein: CASSHDRGRANYGYTF
J gene: TRBJ1-1; V gene: TRBV9; clone size: .; D gene: .; CDR3 protein: CASSVGSGPGRTEAFF
J gene: TRBJ2-1; V gene: TRBV5-1; clone size: .; D gene: TRBD2; CDR3 protein: CASSQRLAGFGLNEQFF
J gene: TRBJ2-2; V gene: TRBV19; clone size: .; D gene: .; CDR3 protein: CASTPEGYRAVGELFF
J gene: TRBJ2-4; V gene: TRBV6-2/TRBV6-3; clone size: .; D gene: .; CDR3 protein: CASSLLSGRAKNIQYF
J gene: TRBJ2-7; V gene: TRBV14; clone size: .; D gene: .; CDR3 protein: CASSSGSSYEQYF
J gene: TRBJ2-7; V gene: TRBV12-3/TRBV12-4; clone size: .; D gene: .; CDR3 protein: CASRGPFSEQYF
J gene: TRBJ2-3; V gene: TRBV14; clone size: .; D gene: .; CDR3 protein: CASSQGWGPSTDTQYF
J gene: TRBJ1-5; V gene: TRBV28; clone size: .; D gene: TRBD1; CDR3 protein: CASSLPGQPNQPQHF
J gene: TRBJ1-4; V gene: TRBV20-1; clone size: .; D gene: .; CDR3 protein: CSASPIRGMSEATNEKLFF
J gene: TRBJ1-2; V gene: TRBV2; clone size: few; D gene: TRBD1; CDR3 protein: CASSLYLPGQGPNYGYTF
J gene: TRBJ1-1; V gene: TRBV5-1; clone size: .; D gene: .; CDR3 protein: CASSFIQTGDMNTEAFF
J gene: TRBJ2-5; V gene: TRBV5-8; clone size: .; D gene: TRBD1; CDR3 protein: CASSSRQGWTAQYF
J gene: TRBJ1-2; V gene: TRBV6-1; clone size: few; D gene: .; CDR3 protein: CASSEAPGLGGYTF
J gene: TRBJ1-1; V gene: TRBV28; clone size: .; D gene: .; CDR3 protein: CASSLLSGSDSTEAFF
J gene: TRBJ1-2; V gene: TRBV5-1; clone size: once; D gene: TRBD1; CDR3 protein: CASSLDGQGPYGYTF